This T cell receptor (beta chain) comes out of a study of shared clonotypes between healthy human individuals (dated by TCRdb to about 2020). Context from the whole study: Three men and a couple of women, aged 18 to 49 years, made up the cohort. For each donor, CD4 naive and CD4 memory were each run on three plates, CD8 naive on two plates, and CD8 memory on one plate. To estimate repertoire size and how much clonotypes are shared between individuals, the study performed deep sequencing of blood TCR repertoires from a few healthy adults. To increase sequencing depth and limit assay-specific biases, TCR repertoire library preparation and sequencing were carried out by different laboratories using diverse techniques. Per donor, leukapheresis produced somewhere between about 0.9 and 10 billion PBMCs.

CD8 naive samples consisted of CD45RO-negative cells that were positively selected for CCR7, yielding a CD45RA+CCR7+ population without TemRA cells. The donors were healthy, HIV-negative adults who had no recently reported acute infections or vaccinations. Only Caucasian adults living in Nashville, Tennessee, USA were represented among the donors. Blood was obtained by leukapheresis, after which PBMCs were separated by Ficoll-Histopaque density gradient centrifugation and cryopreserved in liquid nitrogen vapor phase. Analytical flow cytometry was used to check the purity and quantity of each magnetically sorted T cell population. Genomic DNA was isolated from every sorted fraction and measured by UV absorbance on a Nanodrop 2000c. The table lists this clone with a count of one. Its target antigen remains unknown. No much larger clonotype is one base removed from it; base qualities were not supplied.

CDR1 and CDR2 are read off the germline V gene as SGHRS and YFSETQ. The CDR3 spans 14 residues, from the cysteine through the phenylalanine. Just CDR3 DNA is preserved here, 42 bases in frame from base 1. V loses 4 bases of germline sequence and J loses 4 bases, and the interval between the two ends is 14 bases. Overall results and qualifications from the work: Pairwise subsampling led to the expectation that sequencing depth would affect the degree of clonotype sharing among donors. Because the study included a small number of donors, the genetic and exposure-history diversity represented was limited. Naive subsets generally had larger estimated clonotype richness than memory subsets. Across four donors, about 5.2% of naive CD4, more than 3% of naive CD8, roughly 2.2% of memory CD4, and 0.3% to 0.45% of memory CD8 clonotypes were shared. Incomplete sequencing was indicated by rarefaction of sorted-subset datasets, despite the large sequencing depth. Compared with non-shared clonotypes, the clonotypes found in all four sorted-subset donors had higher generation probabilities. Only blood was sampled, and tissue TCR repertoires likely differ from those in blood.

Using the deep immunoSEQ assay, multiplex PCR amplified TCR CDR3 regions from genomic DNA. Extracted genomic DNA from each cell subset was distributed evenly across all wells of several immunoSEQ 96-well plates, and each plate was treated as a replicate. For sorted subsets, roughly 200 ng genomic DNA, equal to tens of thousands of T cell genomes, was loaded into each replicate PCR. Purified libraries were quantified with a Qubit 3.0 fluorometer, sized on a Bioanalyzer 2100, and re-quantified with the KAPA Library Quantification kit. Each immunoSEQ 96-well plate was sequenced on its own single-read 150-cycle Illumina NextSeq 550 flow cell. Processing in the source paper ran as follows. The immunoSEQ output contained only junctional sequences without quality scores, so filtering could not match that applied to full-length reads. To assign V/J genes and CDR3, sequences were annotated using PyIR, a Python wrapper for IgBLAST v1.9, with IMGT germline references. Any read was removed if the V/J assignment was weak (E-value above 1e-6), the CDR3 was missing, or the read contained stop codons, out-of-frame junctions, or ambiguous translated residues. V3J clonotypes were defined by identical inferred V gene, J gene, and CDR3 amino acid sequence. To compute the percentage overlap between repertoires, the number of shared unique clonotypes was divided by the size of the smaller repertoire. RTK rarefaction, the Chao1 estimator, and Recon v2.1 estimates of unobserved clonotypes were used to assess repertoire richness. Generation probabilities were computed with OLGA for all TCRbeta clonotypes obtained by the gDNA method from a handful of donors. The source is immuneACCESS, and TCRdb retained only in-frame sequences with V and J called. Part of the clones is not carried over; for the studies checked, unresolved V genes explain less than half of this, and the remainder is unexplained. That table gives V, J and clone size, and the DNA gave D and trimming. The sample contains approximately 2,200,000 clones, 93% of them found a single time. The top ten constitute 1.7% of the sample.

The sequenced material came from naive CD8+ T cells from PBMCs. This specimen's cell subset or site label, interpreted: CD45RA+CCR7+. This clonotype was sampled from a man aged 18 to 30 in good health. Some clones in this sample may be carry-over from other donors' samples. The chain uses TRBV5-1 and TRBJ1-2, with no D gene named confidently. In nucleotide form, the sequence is TGCGCCAGCAGCCCTGGACGGGAATCCTATGGCTACACCTTC. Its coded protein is CASSPGRESYGYTF.